This T cell receptor (beta chain) is from a study of Graves' ophthalmopathy and Graves' hyperthyroidism. The germline CDR1 and CDR2 sequences are KGHDR and SFDVKD. Trimming removed 0 bases from V and 2 bases from J; junction bases left unmatched: 2. This CDR3 contains 15 residues. This clonotype was recorded at least ten times. Antigen specificity is unknown. Study-level findings and limits: Most clonotypes expanded in thyroid above 0.001 frequency were present in blood too.

The authors amplified TCR beta CDR3 regions from RNA transcripts. First-round RT-PCR relied on HTBI primers, and a second-round multiplex PCR came next. A single record per CDR3 protein comes from TCRdb applying MiXCR to the multiplex PCR reads. The profile shows 740,000 or so distinct CDR3 sequences, 40% of them singletons. V gene TRBV24-1 combines with J gene TRBJ2-7, with TRBD2 identical over 8 bases. Sample: peripheral blood. The receptor was isolated from an adult man with Graves' ophthalmopathy. The CDR3 loop is CATSDLVAGTYEQYF. The CDR3 DNA sequence: TGTGCCACCAGTGATTTGGTAGCGGGAACCTACGAGCAGTACTTC.